This entry features one TCR beta chain sequence. Its antigen remains unknown. The CDR3 covers 16 residues. The V segment lost 3 bases and the J segment 2 bases; nucleotides outside the gene matches: 5. The germline V gene encodes CDR1 SGDLS and CDR2 YYNGEE. The sample belongs to a study of OX40 agonist ivuxolimab in advanced cancers. Study as a whole: Melanoma, hepatocellular carcinoma, head and neck or renal cell cancer occurred in dose-escalation patients.

Sequenced by immunoSEQ multiplex PCR; TCRdb stores in-frame clones only, minus some. Altogether roughly 43,000 clones are present, 89% being singletons, with the ten largest covering approximately 12%. General study findings and limits: At doses 0.1 to 3.0 mg/kg, CD4+ and CD8+ clones expanded.

The TCR comes from an adult with an advanced solid tumor such as melanoma, head and neck, liver or kidney cancer. This chain joins TRBV9 and TRBJ2-6; 7 bases map to TRBD1. The sample in question was CD4+ or CD8+ T cells sorted from blood, obtained in a trial of the OX40 agonist ivuxolimab. The CDR3 DNA reads as TGTGCCAGCAGCGGACAGGGTAGCGCTGGGGCCAACGTCCTGACTTTC. This codes for CASSGQGSAGANVLTF.